Each of the 20 T cell receptor beta chains below was sequenced from the same sample in a study of T cells in Graves' hyperthyroidism and ophthalmopathy. TCR beta CDR3 sequences were amplified from RNA transcripts. Initially, a first-round RT-PCR of the TCR CDR3 employed the HTBI primer set. In TCRdb, the multiplex PCR reads were re-called with MiXCR into one record per CDR3 protein. Of about 270,000 distinct CDR3 sequences in the sample, 25% to 30% are singletons; the top ten hold about a quarter. The sample consisted of blood. The receptors were gathered from a man between 40 and 49 years old with Graves' hyperthyroidism that later progressed to Graves' ophthalmopathy.

The chain links TRBV6-5 to TRBJ1-2, with D possibly matching TRBD1 (5 bases). The CDR3 is 14 residues long. Germline lookup yields CDR1 MNHEY and CDR2 SVGAGI. V was shortened by 2 bases and J by 3 bases, with 10 bases between the two germline ends. The CDR3 reads CASSYGGSHYGYTF. CDR3 in DNA: TGTGCCAGCAGTTACGGGGGGAGCCACTATGGCTACACCTTC.

This clonotype was recorded at least ten times. The rearrangement joins TRBV18 to TRBJ1-1, with TRBD1 matching over 9 bases. Germline lookup yields CDR1 KGHSH and CDR2 LQKENI. The CDR3 is 15 residues long. With 4 bases clipped from V and 1 base from J, the junction kept 4 bases outside the gene matches. The CDR3 loop is CASSRTTGGNTEAFF. The CDR3 coding sequence is TGTGCCAGCTCACGAACGACAGGGGGGAACACTGAAGCTTTCTTT. Variable domain in full (rest from reference TRBV18 and TRBJ1-1): NAGVMQNPRHLVRRRGQEARLRCSPMKGHSHVYWYRQLPEEGLKFMVYLQKENIIDESGMPKERFSAEFPKEGPSILRIQQVVRGDSAAYFCASSRTTGGNTEAFFGQGTRLTVV.

The chain combines TRBV2 with TRBJ1-1; D is ambiguous. Germline assignment: CDR1 SNHLY and CDR2 FYNNEI. V was clipped by 6 bases and J by 3 bases, with 11 bases between them. The CDR3 length is 13 residues. For the CDR3, the DNA is TGTGCCAGCAGAGATACGAGGGACACTGAAGCTTTCTTT. It yields the protein CASRDTRDTEAFF.

This clonotype came up many times. The V call is TRBV14, the J call TRBJ2-7, with D perhaps TRBD1 or TRBD2 (5 bases each). CDR1 is SGHDN and CDR2 is FVKESK in the germline V gene. Trimming cost V 4 bases and J 2 bases, with 12 bases left between them. The CDR3 runs to 14 residues. In DNA form, the CDR3 reads TGTGCCAGCAGCCTACGGGACGGTGCCTACGAGCAGTACTTC. Translation: CASSLRDGAYEQYF.

The genes are TRBV20-1 and TRBJ2-5; TRBD1 might be the D (6 bases). The CDR3 loop spans 15 amino acids. Deletions cut 0 bases from V and 5 bases from J, with 16 bases between. The germline CDR1 and CDR2 sequences are DFQATT and SNEGSKA (reference sequence). In DNA, the CDR3 is TGCAGTGCTAGAGATCCGTGGGGGCCGGGGGAGACCCAGTACTTC. Its translation: CSARDPWGPGETQYF.

This clonotype was detected ten times or more. The CDR3 sequence: CASSLAVTGTTGYTF. CDR3 nucleotide sequence: TGTGCCAGCAGCTTAGCTGTGACAGGAACAACTGGCTACACCTTC. The V and J genes are TRBV7-8 and TRBJ1-2, with D possibly matching TRBD1 (6 bases). The CDR3 totals 15 residues. Trimming removed 0 bases from V and 7 bases from J, with 15 bases in between. Germline V gene data show CDR1 as SGHVS and CDR2 as FQNEAQ.

In this sample, this clonotype turned up many times. The CDR3: CASSQISSEQYF. The CDR3 nucleotides read TGTGCCAGCAGCCAAATCTCGAGCGAGCAGTACTTC. The gene calls are TRBV3-1 and TRBJ2-7; no clear D. The CDR3 contains 12 residues. Trimming shortened V by 2 bases and J by 6 bases, and 8 bases separated the two germline ends. Germline CDR1 is LGHDT and CDR2 is YNNKEL (reference sequence).

The chain uses TRBV20-1 and TRBJ1-5; D unresolved. The germline V gene encodes CDR1 DFQATT and CDR2 SNEGSKA (reference sequence). CDR3 length: 15 residues. V was cut by 0 bases and J by 5 bases, with 14 bases left in between. CDR3 sequence (DNA): TGCAGTGCTAGAGATGGAACGGGAGGTTATCAGCCCCAGCATTTT. Amino acids: CSARDGTGGYQPQHF.

V is TRBV12-5 and J is TRBJ1-1; D unresolved. This CDR3 region has 12 residues. Trimming shortened V by 6 bases and J by 2 bases, and 7 bases separated the two germline ends. CDR1 LGHNT and CDR2 FRNRAP come from the germline V gene. The CDR3 loop is CASGVGNTEAFF. CDR3 DNA: TGTGCTAGTGGGGTGGGTAACACTGAAGCTTTCTTT.

On this clonotype itself: This sequence may be a read error, since a much larger clone differs from it by one base. The V and J genes are TRBV6-2 or TRBV6-3 and TRBJ2-7; 11 nucleotides align to TRBD2. Losses at the gene ends were 6 bases for V and 8 bases for J; bases not matched to a gene: 9. Germline CDR1 reads MNHEY; CDR2 reads SVGEGT. The CDR3 has 14 amino acids. This chain's CDR3 is CASRLTSGSVKQYF. The CDR3 DNA follows: TGTGCCAGCAGACTTACTAGCGGGAGTGTGAAGCAGTACTTC.

This clonotype showed up many times. CDR3 protein: CASSLNSERAFF. The CDR3 coding sequence is TGTGCCAGCAGCTTAAACTCAGAAAGAGCTTTCTTT. V is TRBV7-9 and J is TRBJ1-1; D remains ambiguous. With 2 bases removed from V and 10 bases from J, the gap between germline ends came to 11 bases. CDR1 and CDR2 (germline): SEHNR, FQNEAQ (reference sequence). The CDR3 contains 12 residues.

This clonotype showed up many times. This rearrangement joins TRBV5-1 to TRBJ1-2; D not certain. Germline V lookup: CDR1 SGHRS, CDR2 YFSETQ. Between the trimmed V and J ends, which lost 3 bases and 4 bases, there was a span of 13 bases. The length of the CDR3 is 14 residues. For the CDR3, the DNA is TGCGCCAGCAGCTCACCGGGATCTCCCTATGGCTACACCTTC. Amino acids: CASSSPGSPYGYTF.

This clonotype was seen ten or more times. The gene calls are TRBV28 and TRBJ2-7; D might be TRBD2 (7 bases). The CDR3 runs 16 residues. The V gene lost 5 bases and the J gene lost 5 bases, with 22 bases spanning the gap. Germline V CDR1 and CDR2: MDHEN, SYDVKM. CDR3 bases: TGTGCCAGCAGTACCCGTCGGGGGGCCCTTGTACACGAGCAGTACTTC. It translates to CASSTRRGALVHEQYF.

This clonotype was counted between two and nine times. V and J are TRBV3-1 and TRBJ1-2, with TRBD1 as a possible D gene (5 bases). The germline V gene encodes CDR1 LGHDT and CDR2 YNNKEL (reference sequence). Trimming shortened V by 4 bases and J by 6 bases, and 12 bases separated the two germline ends. The CDR3 is 13 residues long. The CDR3 region is CASSPGPGNGYTF. CDR3 nucleotides: TGTGCCAGCAGCCCGGGACCGGGGAATGGCTACACCTTC.

Many counts were recorded for this clonotype. A much larger clone differs from this one at a single base, so this may be a read error. No conserved phenylalanine or tryptophan is present at the end of the CDR3, so a read error is the likely explanation. The chain uses TRBV12-3 or TRBV12-4 and TRBJ2-5; D possibly uses TRBD1 or TRBD2 (5 bases each). Trimming took 0 bases from V and 6 from J, leaving 11 bases between them. There are 14 residues in the CDR3. DNA for the CDR3: TGTGCCAGCAGTTTAGCGGGGACGTTCAAGACCCAGTACCTC. It specifies CASSLAGTFKTQYL.

This clonotype has a count of ten or more. This sequence joins TRBV20-1 and TRBJ1-2; 9 nucleotides align to TRBD1. Looked up from germline, CDR1 is DFQATT and CDR2 is SNEGSKA (reference sequence). V trimming: 5 bases; J trimming: 4 bases; junction bases outside the gene matches: 5. The CDR3 is 13 amino acids. CDR3 in amino acids: CSAPRDRAYGYTF. As DNA, the CDR3 is TGCAGTGCTCCGAGGGACAGGGCCTATGGCTACACCTTC.

This clonotype was found a few times. The chain carries TRBV18 and TRBJ1-5; D unclear. CDR3 length: 15 residues. Trimming pared 3 bases from V and 0 bases from J, leaving 9 bases between. CDR1 KGHSH and CDR2 LQKENI come from the germline V gene. In DNA form, the CDR3 reads TGTGCCAGCTCACCGACGTACGGTAGCAATCAGCCCCAGCATTTT. Translated: CASSPTYGSNQPQHF.

This clonotype has just one count. Here the CDR3 reads CASNDGRAGANVLTF. In nucleotides, the CDR3 is TGTGCCAGCAACGATGGAAGGGCTGGGGCCAACGTCCTGACTTTC. This chain links TRBV9 with TRBJ2-6; no reliable D call. This CDR3 has 15 amino acids. Looked up from germline, CDR1 is SGDLS and CDR2 is YYNGEE. Between the trimmed V and J ends, which lost 6 bases and 2 bases, there was a span of 12 bases.

This clonotype was seen many times. The rearrangement joins TRBV6-5 to TRBJ2-5; TRBD1 might be the D (6 bases). Germline values: CDR1 MNHEY, CDR2 SVGAGI. Trimming shortened V by 2 bases and J by 5 bases, and 12 bases separated the two germline ends. The CDR3 has 14 residues. The CDR3 spells CASSYRGGRETQYF. The CDR3, as DNA: TGTGCCAGCAGTTACCGAGGGGGTAGGGAGACCCAGTACTTC.

This clonotype has ten or more counts. The chain carries TRBV28 and TRBJ2-7, with D maybe TRBD1 (6 bases). CDR3 size: 16 residues. V gave up 6 bases and J gave up 3 bases, with 21 bases separating them. The germline gives CDR1 MDHEN, CDR2 SYDVKM. CDR3 DNA sequence: TGTGCCAGCAGCCACCGGGACAATTTTTTTGTCTACGAGCAGTACTTC. Translated: CASSHRDNFFVYEQYF.